What follows are 13 T cell receptor beta chains derived from one specimen sequenced in a study of shared clonotypes between healthy human individuals. The table came from immunoSEQ multiplex PCR; TCRdb's copy has only in-frame clones and leaves some out. The table has about 1.1 million clones, around 82% seen once. The source material was memory CD4+ T cells from PBMCs. Regarding subset: CD45RA-negative fraction. Receptor source: a man younger than 35 in good health. Some clones in this sample may be carry-over from other donors' samples.

This sequence joins TRBV7-9 and TRBJ2-5, with 8 nucleotides matching TRBD2. Per germline, CDR1 SEHNR and CDR2 FQNEAQ (reference sequence). This CDR3 spans 14 amino acids. After removal of 5 bases from V and 5 bases from J, the junction contained 7 bases not matched to a gene. Written as DNA, the CDR3 is TGTGCCAGCAGCCATAACGGGGGGGAGGAGACCCAGTACTTC. Translating gives CASSHNGGEETQYF.

The chain joins TRBV29-1 to TRBJ1-1; D call uncertain. This CDR3 spans 14 amino acids. Germline V gives CDR1 SQVTM, CDR2 ANQGSEA. The V and J ends lost 4 bases and 1 base respectively, with 13 bases between them. This CDR3 reads CSVAFPPKNTEAFF. The DNA for the CDR3 is TGCAGCGTTGCTTTTCCCCCCAAGAACACTGAAGCTTTCTTT.

The CDR3 spells CAWSGLAGSYEQYF. The CDR3 bases are TGTGCCTGGAGTGGGCTAGCGGGGTCCTACGAGCAGTACTTC. The genes are TRBV30 and TRBJ2-7; 9 positions match TRBD2. The germline V gene has CDR1 GTSNPN and CDR2 SVGIG (reference sequence). After removal of 1 base from V and 1 base from J, the junction contained 2 bases not matched to a gene. This CDR3 contains 14 residues.

This clone was detected only once. The V gene is TRBV2, the J gene TRBJ2-7; 7 bases align to TRBD2. Germline lookup yields CDR1 SNHLY and CDR2 FYNNEI. The CDR3 is made up of 15 amino acids. Trimming took 4 bases from V and 1 from J; bases not matched to a gene: 7. The CDR3 DNA is TGTGCCAGCAGTGGCCTCAGCGGGAAATCCTACGAGCAGTACTTC. Protein sequence: CASSGLSGKSYEQYF.

The count of this clone is one. A single base separates this from a much larger clone, so it may be a read error. The genes are TRBV7-9 and TRBJ2-7, with D possibly being TRBD2 (6 bases). Germline CDR1 reads SEHNR; CDR2 reads FQNEAQ (reference sequence). The CDR3 runs 14 residues. The V and J ends lost 1 base and 0 bases respectively, with 7 bases between them. CDR3 protein: CASSLGRDSYEQYF. The CDR3 DNA sequence: TGTGCCAGCAGCTTAGGGCGGGACTCCTACGAGCAGTACTTC.

There are a few counts of this clone. The chain uses TRBV11-2 and TRBJ1-4; unclear D gene. CDR1 and CDR2 (germline): SGHAT, FQNNGV. V lost 3 bases to trimming and J lost 8 bases, with 10 bases between them. This CDR3 is built from 13 residues. The CDR3 here is CASSFTTGEKLFF. For the CDR3, the DNA is TGTGCCAGCAGCTTCACGACGGGGGAAAAACTGTTTTTT.

This clone occurred many times. The J gene is TRBJ2-6, the V gene TRBV28; 11 bases fit TRBD2. The V segment lost 5 bases and the J segment 2 bases; nucleotides outside the gene matches: 5. Per the germline V gene, CDR1 is MDHEN and CDR2 is SYDVKM. There are 17 residues in the CDR3. The CDR3 reads CASSLTSGRAGANVLTF. The CDR3 DNA follows: TGTGCCAGCAGTCTCACTAGCGGGAGAGCTGGGGCCAACGTCCTGACTTTC.

The rearrangement uses TRBV4-2 and TRBJ2-2, with 8 bases that match TRBD2. The CDR3 runs to 18 residues. V gave up 2 bases and J gave up 5 bases; unmatched junction bases: 13. Germline CDR1 is LGHNA and CDR2 is YNFKEQ. CDR3 nucleotides: TGTGCCAGCAGCCAATTCCTCTCAGCGGGAGCCTCTACCGGGGAGCTGTTTTTT. Its translation: CASSQFLSAGASTGELFF.

V gene TRBV6-1 combines with J gene TRBJ2-5; 12 nucleotides agree with TRBD1. Germline CDR1 reads MNHNS; CDR2 reads SASEGT. This CDR3 is 15 amino acids long. The V segment lost 6 bases and the J segment 5 bases; nucleotides outside the gene matches: 7. The CDR3 coding sequence is TGTGCCAGCAGCGCCGGGACAGGGGGCGGGGAGACCCAGTACTTC. Translation gives CASSAGTGGGETQYF.

V gene TRBV7-9 combines with J gene TRBJ2-7, with D perhaps TRBD2 (6 bases). CDR1 SEHNR and CDR2 FQNEAQ come from the germline V gene (reference sequence). This CDR3 is 13 amino acids long. Trimming stripped 7 bases from V and 3 bases from J, with 13 bases between. For the CDR3, the DNA is TGTGCCAGCATGGCGGGGTCCGGCTACGAGCAGTACTTC. It codes for CASMAGSGYEQYF. Variable domain in full (rest from reference TRBV7-9 and TRBJ2-7): DTGVSQNPRHKITKRGQNVTFRCDPISEHNRLYWYRQTLGQGPEFLTYFQNEAQLEKSRLLSDRFSAERPKGSFSTLEIQRTEQGDSAMYLCASMAGSGYEQYFGPGTRLTVT.

This clone has more than one count but fewer than ten. The genes are TRBV7-2 and TRBJ2-7; tentative D call: TRBD2 (5 bases). The V end was cut by 6 bases, the J end by 5 bases, with 23 bases between. This CDR3 has 16 amino acids. Germline CDR1 reads SGHTA; CDR2 reads FQGNSA. The CDR3 loop is CASSTSRRLGDHEQYF. CDR3 nucleotides: TGTGCCAGCAGTACCTCAAGGAGGCTCGGCGACCACGAGCAGTACTTC.

The chain links TRBV7-2 to TRBJ2-5; TRBD1 matches 7 bases. Germline assignment: CDR1 SGHTA and CDR2 FQGNSA. The CDR3 runs to 14 residues. V shed 5 bases, J shed 1 base, and the junction held 4 bases outside the gene matches. Here the CDR3 DNA reads TGTGCCAGCAGCGGGACAGTGTTCCAAGAGACCCAGTACTTC. Protein: CASSGTVFQETQYF.

This clone was recorded a few times. V usage is TRBV2 and J usage is TRBJ1-1; D is unclear. The CDR3 extends over 16 amino acids. Trimming removed 4 bases at V and 0 bases at J, with 15 bases between. The V gene's germline CDR1 is SNHLY and CDR2 FYNNEI. The CDR3 reads CASSAGWVWVNTEAFF. The CDR3 nucleotides read TGTGCCAGCAGTGCCGGCTGGGTTTGGGTGAACACTGAAGCTTTCTTT.